A selection of T cell receptor beta chains follows, all from one sample in a study of T cells in Graves' hyperthyroidism and ophthalmopathy. TCRdb analysed the multiplex PCR reads with MiXCR anew, one entry per CDR3 protein. Of 500,000 to 800,000 distinct CDR3 sequences in the sample, less than 45% are singletons; the top ten hold under 8.5%. The source material was peripheral blood or thyroid tissue (not recorded which). The source is an adult man with Graves' disease, either hyperthyroidism or ophthalmopathy (not recorded which). Each CDR3 is given with its conserved first and last residue. D genes are given only for firm matches. Clone size is given for some rows only: seen once, a few or many times, or a class if the clone is expanded.

abundance	len	j_gene	v_gene	d_gene	CDR3aa	CDR3nt
.	12	TRBJ1-3	TRBV29-1	.	CSVMDAMNTIYF	TGCAGCGTGATGGACGCCATGAACACCATATATTTT
.	18	TRBJ1-6	TRBV7-6	TRBD1	CASSNPTSRTGRWSPLHF	TGTGCCAGCAGCAACCCAACGTCCAGGACAGGGCGGTGGTCACCCCTCCACTTT
.	12	TRBJ2-5	TRBV29-1	TRBD1	CSFDRDQETQYF	TGCAGCTTCGACAGGGACCAAGAGACCCAGTACTTC
.	17	TRBJ2-7	TRBV9	TRBD2	CASSVRAGGPNLDEQYF	TGTGCCAGCAGCGTTCGAGCGGGAGGGCCGAATCTCGACGAGCAGTACTTC
.	17	TRBJ1-3	TRBV9	TRBD1	CASSVRTGTSGGNTIYF	TGTGCCAGCAGCGTCAGGACAGGGACTTCGGGAGGAAACACCATATATTTT
many	15	TRBJ1-6	TRBV5-1	TRBD1	CASSLGGQRNSPLHF	TGCGCCAGCAGCTTGGGGGGACAGAGGAATTCACCCCTCCACTTT
many	13	TRBJ1-4	TRBV24-1	.	CATSDGGSEKLFF	TGTGCCACCAGTGATGGGGGGAGTGAAAAACTGTTTTTT
many	15	TRBJ1-6	TRBV5-1	.	CASSYGGTVDSPLHF	TGCGCCAGCAGCTACGGGGGGACCGTCGATTCACCCCTCCACTTT
once	14	TRBJ1-4	TRBV29-1	.	CSVERRGTNEKLFF	TGCAGCGTTGAACGGCGGGGGACTAATGAAAAACTGTTTTTT
many	13	TRBJ1-1	TRBV29-1	TRBD1	CSVAGGQNTEAFF	TGCAGCGTTGCAGGGGGGCAGAACACTGAAGCTTTCTTT
many	15	TRBJ1-4	TRBV7-9	TRBD1	CASSFQGQGLGKLFF	TGTGCCAGCAGCTTCCAAGGACAGGGTTTAGGAAAACTGTTTTTT
.	15	TRBJ1-2	TRBV29-1	TRBD1	CSATSPVGQAAGYTF	TGCAGCGCCACCAGTCCCGTCGGACAGGCCGCTGGCTACACCTTC
.	13	TRBJ1-1	TRBV2	.	CASAGRPNTEAFF	TGTGCCAGCGCGGGACGTCCGAACACTGAAGCTTTCTTT
many	14	TRBJ2-7	TRBV7-2	TRBD1	CASSLTGGPREQYF	TGTGCCAGCAGCTTAACAGGGGGACCTCGCGAGCAGTACTTC
many	12	TRBJ2-7	TRBV29-1	.	CSVVVGVWEQYF	TGCAGCGTTGTGGTGGGGGTTTGGGAGCAGTACTTC
.	15	TRBJ1-1	TRBV12-5	.	CASGLVLGGNTEAFF	TGTGCTAGTGGTTTGGTACTCGGGGGGAACACTGAAGCTTTCTTT
.	15	TRBJ1-5	TRBV2	TRBD1	CASSELGTADQPQHF	TGTGCCAGCAGTGAATTGGGGACAGCTGATCAGCCCCAGCATTTT
few	15	TRBJ1-5	TRBV5-5	.	CASSSSGRKGQPQHF	TGTGCCAGCAGTTCCTCTGGCAGGAAGGGGCAGCCCCAGCATTTT
many	14	TRBJ2-7	TRBV20-1	TRBD1	CSAREDRVKGEQYF	TGCAGTGCTAGAGAGGACAGGGTGAAGGGTGAGCAGTACTTC
many	14	TRBJ1-5	TRBV24-1	.	CAIGDGLSNQPQHF	TGTGCCATTGGGGACGGTCTTAGCAATCAGCCCCAGCATTTT
.	13	TRBJ1-2	TRBV5-2	.	CASKSGADYGYTF	TGTGCCAGCAAATCGGGGGCGGACTATGGCTACACCTTC
many	15	TRBJ1-2	TRBV6-4	TRBD1	CASSDPGQGALGYTF	TGTGCCAGCAGTGACCCCGGACAGGGGGCATTAGGCTACACCTTC
few	12	TRBJ1-1	TRBV6-1	.	CASERTGAEAFF	TGTGCCAGCGAGAGGACGGGCGCTGAAGCTTTCTTT
.	16	TRBJ1-2	TRBV11-1	.	CASSQVPGTAIYGYTF	TGTGCCAGCAGTCAGGTTCCAGGGACGGCTATTTATGGCTACACCTTC
many	12	TRBJ1-1	TRBV12-3/TRBV12-4	.	CASSLQVSEAFF	TGTGCCAGCAGTCTACAGGTGTCTGAAGCTTTCTTT
.	13	TRBJ1-2	TRBV15	.	CATDDGNRYGYTF	TGTGCCACCGATGACGGAAACCGTTATGGCTACACCTTC